The 25 T cell receptor beta chains below all came from one sample that was sequenced in a study of post-analysis software for immune sequencing data. Study-wide points: A handful of TRBV segments (TRBV5-6, TRBV5-1 and TRBV20-1 among them) occurred more frequently in patients than in controls.

The library was made from cDNA and included unique molecular identifiers. TCRdb processed the PCR reads anew with MiXCR; each CDR3 protein has one entry. The repertoire holds about 500,000 distinct CDR3 sequences, with around 40% as singletons. Their cognate antigens are unknown. Sequenced sample: blood. The receptors come from a girl aged 10 to 17 with multiple sclerosis.

V is TRBV7-9 and J is TRBJ2-3; D not certain. Trimming shortened V by 5 bases and J by 6 bases, and 15 bases separated the two germline ends. CDR3 length: 14 residues. Germline V gene data show CDR1 as SEHNR and CDR2 as FQNEAQ (reference sequence). CDR3 bases: TGTGCCAGCAGCCCCAACCCCCTCTTGGATACGCAGTATTTT. Protein sequence: CASSPNPLLDTQYF.

This clonotype appeared a few times. The gene calls are TRBV4-1 and TRBJ2-7, with D tentatively TRBD2 (5 bases). Trimming left V 2 bases short and J 0 bases short, with 8 bases between. This CDR3 is built from 14 residues. Looked up from germline, CDR1 is MGHRA and CDR2 is YSYEKL. CDR3 bases: TGCGCCAGCAGCCAACCCGGGGTCTCCTACGAGCAGTACTTC. It specifies CASSQPGVSYEQYF.

This sequence joins TRBV3-1 and TRBJ2-5; D is unresolved. Germline V gene sequence: CDR1 LGHDT, CDR2 YNNKEL (reference sequence). The CDR3 is 15 residues long. The V end lost 4 bases, the J end lost 0 bases, and 12 bases lay between the germline ends. CDR3 residues: CASSRPEPHQETQYF. The CDR3 bases are TGTGCCAGCAGCCGCCCGGAGCCACACCAAGAGACCCAGTACTTC.

This clonotype showed up just a few times. The chain joins TRBV9 to TRBJ2-1, with 9 bases identical to TRBD2. The CDR3 extends over 15 amino acids. CDR1 and CDR2 from the germline V gene are SGDLS and YYNGEE. Losses at the gene ends were 1 base for V and 4 bases for J; bases not matched to a gene: 3. CDR3 DNA: TGTGCCAGCAGCGTAACTAGCGGGTCTTACAATGAGCAGTTCTTC. This translates into CASSVTSGSYNEQFF.

The gene calls are TRBV29-1 and TRBJ1-2; D may be TRBD1 (6 bases). Germline V CDR1 and CDR2: SQVTM, ANQGSEA. The ends were cut back, 6 bases at V and 7 bases at J, with 15 bases in the middle. The CDR3 spans 12 residues. The DNA for the CDR3 is TGCAGCGTCGGCGAAACAGGGACTGGCTACACCTTC. It codes for CSVGETGTGYTF.

The chain joins TRBV25-1 to TRBJ2-4; D is perhaps TRBD1 (5 bases). Germline V lookup: CDR1 MGHDK, CDR2 SYGVNS. V gave up 5 bases and J gave up 11 bases, with 16 bases separating them. The CDR3 runs 13 residues. CDR3 amino acids: CASSLQDTSVQYF. CDR3 DNA: TGTGCCAGCAGTCTCCAGGACACGTCGGTTCAGTACTTC.

The chain carries TRBV9 and TRBJ1-1; D unresolved. Germline CDR1 SGDLS, CDR2 YYNGEE. The CDR3 is 12 amino acids. V was shortened by 2 bases and J by 0 bases, with 2 bases between the two germline ends. The CDR3 nucleotides are TGTGCCAGCAGCGTCATGAACACTGAAGCTTTCTTT. Protein product: CASSVMNTEAFF.

This chain uses TRBV9 with TRBJ1-2; D unclear. V was pared by 0 bases and J by 5 bases, with 23 bases between. This CDR3 spans 18 amino acids. CDR1 is SGDLS and CDR2 is YYNGEE in the germline V gene. The CDR3 region is CASSVERIPNYSLYGYTF. The CDR3 nucleotides read TGTGCCAGCAGCGTAGAGAGAATCCCCAACTACTCCCTATATGGCTACACCTTC.

The chain combines TRBV10-2 with TRBJ1-5; the match to TRBD1 covers 7 bases. V was pared by 6 bases and J by 4 bases, with 9 bases of the junction left unmatched. This CDR3 region has 15 residues. The germline CDR1 and CDR2 sequences are WSHSY and SAAADI. The CDR3 loop is CASRATGTANQPQHF. In DNA form, the CDR3 reads TGCGCCAGCAGGGCGACCGGGACAGCAAATCAGCCCCAGCATTTT.

The rearrangement links TRBV7-3 to TRBJ1-5, with D perhaps TRBD1 (5 bases). CDR1 is SGHTA and CDR2 is FQGTGA in the germline V gene. V lost 1 base to trimming and J lost 0 bases, with 19 bases between them. The CDR3 has 19 amino acids. CDR3 protein: CASSLKRGNSLYSNQPQHF. The CDR3 coding sequence is TGTGCCAGCAGCTTAAAGAGGGGCAACAGCCTCTATAGCAATCAGCCCCAGCATTTT.

This sequence joins TRBV6-2 or TRBV6-3 and TRBJ1-1; D ambiguous. Per the germline V gene, CDR1 is MNHEY and CDR2 is SVGEGT. With 2 bases removed from V and 3 bases from J, the gap between germline ends came to 10 bases. This CDR3 comprises 14 residues. CDR3: CASSYPDSYTEAFF. In DNA form, the CDR3 reads TGTGCCAGCAGTTACCCGGATAGTTACACTGAAGCTTTCTTT.

This clonotype has more than one count but fewer than ten. The chain recombines TRBV5-1 with TRBJ1-5; D is possibly TRBD1 (5 bases). V was pared by 4 bases and J by 4 bases, with 12 bases between. This CDR3 has 14 residues. Germline assignment: CDR1 SGHRS and CDR2 YFSETQ. The CDR3 region has the DNA TGCGCCAGCAGCATAGGGACCGCTAATCAGCCCCAGCATTTT. Amino acid sequence: CASSIGTANQPQHF.

J is TRBJ2-1 and V is TRBV27, with D possibly TRBD2 on 6 matching bases. Trimming pared 8 bases from V and 1 base from J, leaving 15 bases between. The germline V gene has CDR1 MNHEY and CDR2 SMNVEV (reference sequence). This CDR3 spans 15 amino acids. The CDR3 is CASLRAGSSYNEQFF. The CDR3 DNA reads TGTGCCAGCCTGCGGGCGGGGTCATCCTACAATGAGCAGTTCTTC.

J is TRBJ1-2 and V is TRBV5-6; D is perhaps TRBD1 (6 bases). The CDR3 is 14 amino acids. The germline CDR1 and CDR2 sequences are SGHDT and YYEEEE. V shed 4 bases and J shed 8 bases, with 18 bases lying between them. As DNA, the CDR3 is TGTGCCAGCAGCCGGCCCGGGGGCGCCGGGGGCTACACCTTC. This sequence encodes CASSRPGGAGGYTF.

This clonotype has only a few counts. The chain is built from TRBV20-1 and TRBJ2-3; the D gene is possibly TRBD1 (6 bases). CDR3 length equals 12 residues. Per the germline V gene, CDR1 is DFQATT and CDR2 is SNEGSKA (reference sequence). V lost 3 bases, J lost 5 bases, and 9 bases lay in between. The CDR3 DNA reads as TGCAGTGCTAGGCAGGGGTTAGATACGCAGTATTTT. Translated, it gives CSARQGLDTQYF.

The chain couples TRBV5-5 to TRBJ1-6; the D gene is possibly TRBD1 (6 bases). Germline CDR1 is SGHKS and CDR2 is YYEKEE (reference sequence). The V end lost 6 bases, the J end lost 2 bases, and 18 bases lay between the germline ends. The CDR3 covers 17 residues. For the CDR3, the DNA is TGTGCCAGCAACCTCGAGAGACAGGCCGCCTATAATTCACCCCTCCACTTT. This encodes CASNLERQAAYNSPLHF.

The J gene is TRBJ2-3, the V gene TRBV6-5; TRBD2 might be the D (6 bases). The CDR3 consists of 14 residues. Germline CDR1 and CDR2: MNHEY and SVGAGI. The V end was cut by 7 bases, the J end by 0 bases, with 11 bases between. In nucleotides, the CDR3 is TGTGCCAGCAAACTAGCAGCGAGCACAGATACGCAGTATTTT. Amino acids: CASKLAASTDTQYF.

V is TRBV7-2 and J is TRBJ1-2; D is unresolved. The V end lost 1 base, the J end lost 4 bases, and 7 bases lay between the germline ends. The CDR3 covers 13 residues. Germline lookup yields CDR1 SGHTA and CDR2 FQGNSA. The DNA of the CDR3 is TGTGCCAGCAGCTTAGAAGACGCCTATGGCTACACCTTC. Residues: CASSLEDAYGYTF.

This clonotype was observed a few times. V gene TRBV12-3 or TRBV12-4 combines with J gene TRBJ2-1, with D perhaps TRBD2 (5 bases). The CDR3 sequence is 12 residues long. With 5 bases removed from V and 6 bases from J, the gap between germline ends came to 8 bases. CDR3 in DNA: TGTGCCAGCAGTACTACTAGCAATGAGCAGTTCTTC. Protein product: CASSTTSNEQFF.

The chain employs TRBV11-2 and TRBJ2-5; the D gene is possibly TRBD2 (6 bases). Germline V lookup: CDR1 SGHAT, CDR2 FQNNGV. With 5 bases removed from V and 2 bases from J, the gap between germline ends came to 21 bases. The CDR3 extends over 17 amino acids. CDR3 sequence: CASSHPAGGDLQETQYF. Here the CDR3 DNA reads TGTGCCAGCAGCCATCCCGCAGGAGGGGATCTGCAAGAGACCCAGTACTTC.

This clonotype showed up just a few times. The chain has TRBV27 and TRBJ1-2; TRBD1 is a possible D gene (5 bases). CDR1 is MNHEY, CDR2 SMNVEV, per germline (reference sequence). The CDR3 is 15 amino acids. Trimming removed 7 bases from V and 3 bases from J, with 18 bases in between. CDR3 DNA: TGTGCCAGCAAGGAGGGGTATGAGCCTTACTATGGCTACACCTTC. Protein sequence: CASKEGYEPYYGYTF.

The chain is built from TRBV6-6 and TRBJ2-7; perhaps TRBD1 as D (6 bases). The CDR3 length is 14 residues. Germline CDR1 reads MNHNY; CDR2 reads SVGAGI (reference sequence). V lost 3 bases and J 0 bases, leaving 9 bases between the germline ends. The CDR3 sequence is CASSYRGFSYEQYF. The CDR3 region has the DNA TGTGCCAGCAGTTATAGGGGGTTCTCCTACGAGCAGTACTTC.

This clonotype was seen more than once but under ten times. The J gene is TRBJ2-1, the V gene TRBV7-3, with 8 bases fitting TRBD2. The germline gives CDR1 SGHTA, CDR2 FQGTGA. The CDR3 has 16 residues. The V segment lost 5 bases and the J segment 7 bases; nucleotides outside the gene matches: 13. CDR3 DNA sequence: TGTGCCAGCAGCCCCATGGCGCTAGCGGGCACAAATGAGCAGTTCTTC. Translating it yields CASSPMALAGTNEQFF.

This clonotype was detected only a few times. The chain combines TRBV27 with TRBJ2-3; perhaps TRBD2 as D (7 bases). Between the trimmed V and J ends, which lost 3 bases and 3 bases, there was a span of 13 bases. This CDR3 contains 15 residues. CDR1 MNHEY and CDR2 SMNVEV come from the germline V gene (reference sequence). The CDR3 reads CASSLGGLRTDTQYF. CDR3 coding DNA: TGTGCCAGCAGTTTGGGGGGGCTAAGGACAGATACGCAGTATTTT.

The chain combines TRBV3-1 with TRBJ2-3; no clear D gene. Trimming left V 5 bases short and J 3 bases short, with 12 bases between. Germline lookup yields CDR1 LGHDT and CDR2 YNNKEL (reference sequence). This CDR3 contains 14 residues. CDR3 DNA: TGTGCCAGCAGCGCCTACCATGAGACAGATACGCAGTATTTT. It specifies CASSAYHETDTQYF.